This TCR beta chain was documented in a study of T cells expressing NK-cell markers. Overall study context: In the group of eight sequenced donors, seven were HCMV-seropositive and one was seronegative.

TCRdb re-called the 5' RACE reads and shows each CDR3 protein once, DNA omitted. The sample yields 200,000 to 300,000 distinct CDR3 sequences, of which the top ten take up about 0.39%. The CDR3 loop spans 14 amino acids. Germline CDR1 reads SQVTM; CDR2 reads ANQGSEA. Notes on the study in general: Clarity on HCMV specificity was lacking for the expanded NKG2C+ T cell clones.

A note on this clonotype: Its antigen remains unknown.

Sequenced material: blood T cells: a sorted CD56 or NKG2C T cell subset, CD4+ or CD8+ T cells, or bulk PBMC T cells (not recorded which). The TCR sequence derives from a man in his late teens or twenties in good health. This rearrangement joins TRBV29-1 to TRBJ1-1. The CDR3 spells CSVEPVEGRAEAFF. Supplemented by reference TRBV29-1 and TRBJ1-1, the full variable domain reads SAVISQKPSRDICQRGTSLTIQCQVDSQVTMMFWYRQQPGQSLTLIATANQGSEATYESGFVIDKFPISRPNLTFSTLTVSNMSPEDSSIYLCSVEPVEGRAEAFFGQGTRLTVV.